Listed below are T cell receptor beta chains from one sample, sequenced in a study of blood T cell repertoires in COVID-19. Here immunoSEQ multiplex PCR was the method, and the copy in TCRdb shows in-frame clones only, minus some. The sample has 400,000 or so clones, roughly 91% seen once. The sequenced material came from PBMCs or T cells enriched from blood (not recorded which). These TCRs come from a man younger than 35 who had recovered from COVID-19. Both conserved end residues are part of each CDR3. A D gene is named only where the DNA matches it firmly. Part of the rows lack a size; the others show once, few, many or a class for expanded clones.

cdr3_aa | cdr3_nt | j_call | v_call | clone_size | d_call
CASSRDRGDEQYF | TGTGCCAGCAGCCGGGACAGGGGTGACGAGCAGTACTTC | TRBJ2-7 | TRBV6-4 | NA | TRBD1
CASSLGGGSGTGANVLTF | TGTGCCAGCAGCTTAGGAGGCGGGAGCGGGACTGGGGCCAACGTCCTGACTTTC | TRBJ2-6 | TRBV7-2 | NA | TRBD2
CASSQRPHGGGSISTDTQYF | TGTGCCAGCAGCCAAAGACCCCATGGGGGCGGGAGTATCTCCACAGATACGCAGTATTTT | TRBJ2-3 | TRBV7-3 | NA | NA
CAATGGSEQFF | TGTGCCGCAACCGGGGGGAGTGAGCAGTTCTTC | TRBJ2-1 | TRBV30 | NA | TRBD2
CASSHLVEGDRDRGLYSNQPQHF | TGCGCCAGCAGTCATTTAGTAGAGGGTGACCGGGACAGGGGTCTCTATAGCAATCAGCCCCAGCATTTT | TRBJ1-5 | TRBV23-1 | NA | TRBD1
CASSRRTGVVGEAFF | TGTGCCAGTAGTAGAAGGACAGGGGTGGTTGGTGAAGCTTTCTTT | TRBJ1-1 | TRBV19 | NA | TRBD1
CASTPGGDDQPQHF | TGTGCCAGCACCCCGGGCGGGGACGATCAGCCCCAGCATTTT | TRBJ1-5 | TRBV28 | NA | NA
CASSLAQGQGEGYTF | TGTGCCAGCAGCTTAGCGCAGGGACAGGGGGAAGGCTACACCTTC | TRBJ1-2 | TRBV7-8 | NA | TRBD1
CASSPSSGELFF | TGTGCCAGCAGCCCTTCCTCCGGGGAGCTGTTTTTT | TRBJ2-2 | TRBV3-1/TRBV3-2 | NA | NA
CASSLGTANQPQHF | TGCGCCAGCAGCCTAGGGACAGCGAATCAGCCCCAGCATTTT | TRBJ1-5 | TRBV4-1 | NA | TRBD1
CASSTRDRREAFF | TGTGCCAGTAGTACCCGGGACAGGAGAGAAGCTTTCTTT | TRBJ1-1 | TRBV19 | NA | TRBD1
CASSSNRDQPQHF | TGTGCCAGCAGTAGTAACAGGGATCAGCCCCAGCATTTT | TRBJ1-5 | TRBV6-4 | NA | NA
CASSFGLSANEQFF | TGCGCCAGCAGCTTCGGACTAAGCGCAAATGAGCAGTTCTTC | TRBJ2-1 | TRBV5-1 | NA | NA
CASSFQGSNTEAFF | TGTGCCAGCAGTTTTCAGGGGTCGAACACTGAAGCTTTCTTT | TRBJ1-1 | TRBV28 | NA | NA
CASSERGTFYEQYF | TGTGCCAGCAGTGAGAGGGGGACCTTCTACGAGCAGTACTTC | TRBJ2-7 | TRBV25-1 | NA | NA
CASTRLDRAYNEQFF | TGTGCCAGCACTCGCCTGGACAGGGCTTACAATGAGCAGTTCTTC | TRBJ2-1 | TRBV27 | NA | TRBD1
CASSLNYGGGTFF | TGTGCCAGCAGCTTAAATTACGGGGGTGGAACTTTCTTT | TRBJ1-1 | TRBV7-3 | NA | NA
CASSIQGAGNTIYF | TGTGCCAGTAGTATTCAGGGTGCTGGAAACACCATATATTTT | TRBJ1-3 | TRBV19 | NA | NA
CASSLEARGTNTEAFF | TGTGCCAGCAGCTTAGAAGCCCGGGGAACGAACACTGAAGCTTTCTTT | TRBJ1-1 | TRBV13 | once | NA
CASSVTGRQGETQYF | TGTGCCAGCAGTGTCACGGGTCGACAGGGGGAGACCCAGTACTTC | TRBJ2-5 | TRBV9 | NA | TRBD1
CASSRTGDTGELFF | TGCGCCAGCAGCAGGACAGGGGACACCGGGGAGCTGTTTTTT | TRBJ2-2 | TRBV4-1 | NA | TRBD1
CASMSGDRGHNQPQHF | TGTGCCAGTATGTCGGGGGACAGGGGGCATAATCAGCCCCAGCATTTT | TRBJ1-5 | TRBV19 | few | TRBD1
CASSWRDRRFHNEQFF | TGTGCCAGCAGCTGGAGGGACAGGAGATTCCACAATGAGCAGTTCTTC | TRBJ2-1 | TRBV11-3 | NA | TRBD1
CASSLDGTKVGSNQPQHF | TGTGCCAGCAGCTTAGATGGGACAAAAGTCGGCAGCAATCAGCCCCAGCATTTT | TRBJ1-5 | TRBV7-9 | NA | NA
CASSDSSGTEAFF | TGTGCCAGCAGTGATAGCAGCGGCACTGAAGCTTTCTTT | TRBJ1-1 | TRBV2 | NA | NA
CASRAGTAYEQYF | TGTGCCAGCAGGGCCGGGACAGCCTACGAGCAGTACTTC | TRBJ2-7 | TRBV2 | once | TRBD1
CASQTGAYEQYF | TGTGCCAGCCAGACAGGGGCGTACGAGCAGTACTTC | TRBJ2-7 | TRBV2 | once | TRBD1
CASSSSLTGGNTGELFF | TGCGCCAGCAGCAGCTCCCTGACAGGGGGTAACACCGGGGAGCTGTTTTTT | TRBJ2-2 | TRBV5-1 | NA | TRBD1
CASSFRTSGRAGELFF | TGTGCCAGCAGCTTCCGGACTAGCGGGAGAGCCGGGGAGCTGTTTTTT | TRBJ2-2 | TRBV7-9 | NA | TRBD2
CASSVEGLASEQYF | TGTGCCAGCAGCGTAGAGGGACTAGCGTCCGAGCAGTACTTC | TRBJ2-7 | TRBV9 | NA | TRBD2
CASSPGQGFEKLFF | TGTGCCAGCAGCCCGGGACAGGGCTTTGAAAAACTGTTTTTT | TRBJ1-4 | TRBV7-9 | NA | TRBD1
CASSLIVAGAGNEQFF | TGCGCCAGCAGCTTGATCGTGGCGGGGGCCGGCAATGAGCAGTTCTTC | TRBJ2-1 | TRBV5-1 | NA | NA
CASSLAGPTDTQYF | TGTGCCAGCAGCTTAGCGGGACCCACAGATACGCAGTATTTT | TRBJ2-3 | TRBV28 | NA | TRBD2
CAIRPHGTGSTDTQYF | TGTGCCATTCGCCCCCACGGGACAGGGAGCACAGATACGCAGTATTTT | TRBJ2-3 | TRBV10-3 | NA | TRBD1
CASSSGQSNSPLHF | TGTGCCAGCAGTTCGGGACAGTCTAATTCACCCCTCCACTTT | TRBJ1-6 | TRBV28 | NA | TRBD1
CASSPPGGPDTQYF | TGTGCCAGCTCACCACCCGGGGGGCCAGATACGCAGTATTTT | TRBJ2-3 | TRBV18 | once | NA
CASSGGQGPRAFF | TGTGCCAGCAGTGGGGGACAGGGCCCTAGGGCTTTCTTT | TRBJ1-1 | TRBV2 | NA | TRBD1
CASSSALNTGELFF | TGTGCCAGCAGCAGCGCCTTGAACACCGGGGAGCTGTTTTTT | TRBJ2-2 | TRBV5-4 | NA | NA
CASSLDTTYNSPLHF | TGTGCCAGCAGCTTAGACACTACCTATAATTCACCCCTCCACTTT | TRBJ1-6 | TRBV7-6 | NA | NA
CASSPTLGANYGYTF | TGTGCCAGCTCACCGACTCTGGGAGCTAACTATGGCTACACCTTC | TRBJ1-2 | TRBV18 | NA | NA
CASSTRGGMEAYNEQFF | TGTGCCAGCTCCACCCGAGGGGGAATGGAGGCCTACAATGAGCAGTTCTTC | TRBJ2-1 | TRBV18 | NA | NA
CAWRDLREGEQFF | TGTGCCTGGAGGGACCTGCGGGAGGGCGAGCAGTTCTTC | TRBJ2-1 | TRBV30 | once | TRBD2
CASSDRRTGTNYGYTF | TGTGCCAGCAGTGACCGGCGGACAGGGACTAACTATGGCTACACCTTC | TRBJ1-2 | TRBV6-1 | NA | TRBD1
CASRTRSGPTEAFF | TGTGCCAGCCGAACCCGGTCGGGTCCCACTGAAGCTTTCTTT | TRBJ1-1 | TRBV2 | NA | NA
CALGGQADYGYTF | TGTGCCCTCGGGGGACAGGCGGACTATGGCTACACCTTC | TRBJ1-2 | TRBV5-4 | NA | TRBD1
CASSLDSDRGIRRTEAFF | TGCGCCAGCAGCTTGGATTCCGACAGGGGGATCAGGCGCACTGAAGCTTTCTTT | TRBJ1-1 | TRBV5-1 | once | TRBD1
CASSLGAGNNQPQHF | TGTGCCAGCAGCTTAGGAGCGGGGAACAATCAGCCCCAGCATTTT | TRBJ1-5 | TRBV11-2 | NA | NA
CASSLLRDRVNYGYTF | TGTGCCAGCAGCTTGCTCCGGGACAGGGTTAACTATGGCTACACCTTC | TRBJ1-2 | TRBV7-9 | NA | TRBD1
CATSTRPGQAIYEQYF | TGTGCCACCAGCACGAGACCGGGACAGGCTATCTACGAGCAGTACTTC | TRBJ2-7 | TRBV15 | NA | TRBD1
CASSVEVAGGDEQFF | TGTGCCAGCAGCGTCGAAGTCGCGGGAGGTGATGAGCAGTTCTTC | TRBJ2-1 | TRBV7-9 | NA | TRBD2
CASSLNQGWYGYTF | TGTGCCAGCAGTTTGAACCAGGGCTGGTATGGCTACACCTTC | TRBJ1-2 | TRBV28 | NA | NA
CASSDGTGEGYTF | TGCGCCAGCAGTGATGGAACAGGGGAAGGCTACACCTTC | TRBJ1-2 | TRBV10-1 | NA | TRBD1
CASSHLSGSAYEQYF | TGTGCCAGCAGCCACCTTAGCGGGAGTGCCTACGAGCAGTACTTC | TRBJ2-7 | TRBV3-1/TRBV3-2 | once | TRBD2
CASSHRQVTGELFF | TGTGCCAGCAGCCATCGACAGGTCACCGGGGAGCTGTTTTTT | TRBJ2-2 | TRBV3-1/TRBV3-2 | NA | NA